This is a list of T cell receptor beta chains from one sample in a study of blood T cell repertoires in COVID-19. Repertoires were generated with immunoSEQ multiplex PCR, while TCRdb's copy carries only in-frame clones and drops some. The sample lists 70,000 to 90,000 clones; around two thirds were seen once. Sequencing was done on a sample of peripheral blood. These receptors were collected from a human donor with acute or convalescent COVID-19. The donor label of this sample is uncertain. Each CDR3 is given with its conserved first and last residue. The D gene is left open where the match is weak. Clone size is shown for a subset of rows, as once, few, many or a class of expanded clone.

v_gene: TRBV15; d_gene: TRBD2; j_gene: TRBJ2-1; abundance: .; CDR3aa: CATSRAFSGGEQFF; CDR3nt: TGTGCCACCAGCAGAGCCTTTAGCGGGGGGGAGCAGTTCTTC
v_gene: TRBV4-3; d_gene: TRBD2; j_gene: TRBJ2-5; abundance: .; CDR3aa: CASSQDFLAGEETQYF; CDR3nt: TGCGCCAGCAGCCAAGATTTCCTAGCGGGAGAAGAGACCCAGTACTTC
v_gene: TRBV5-8; d_gene: .; j_gene: TRBJ2-1; abundance: .; CDR3aa: CASSLVSNEQFF; CDR3nt: TGTGCCAGCAGCTTGGTCTCCAATGAGCAGTTCTTC
v_gene: TRBV20-1; d_gene: .; j_gene: TRBJ2-7; abundance: .; CDR3aa: CSAQGWWEQYF; CDR3nt: TGCAGTGCTCAGGGGTGGTGGGAGCAGTACTTC
v_gene: TRBV19; d_gene: .; j_gene: TRBJ1-1; abundance: once; CDR3aa: CASRELQEAFF; CDR3nt: TGTGCCAGTAGAGAATTACAAGAAGCTTTCTTT
v_gene: TRBV28; d_gene: TRBD1; j_gene: TRBJ1-4; abundance: .; CDR3aa: CASSYSDRVGEKLFF; CDR3nt: TGTGCCAGCAGTTACTCGGACAGGGTGGGTGAAAAACTGTTTTTT
v_gene: TRBV14; d_gene: .; j_gene: TRBJ2-2; abundance: .; CDR3aa: CASSQIRAGELFF; CDR3nt: TGTGCCAGCAGCCAAATTCGGGCCGGGGAGCTGTTTTTT
v_gene: TRBV5-5; d_gene: .; j_gene: TRBJ2-7; abundance: .; CDR3aa: CASRAWGRYEQYF; CDR3nt: TGTGCCAGCAGAGCGTGGGGGCGGTACGAGCAGTACTTC
v_gene: TRBV3-1/TRBV3-2; d_gene: .; j_gene: TRBJ2-2; abundance: many; CDR3aa: CASSRYEGAGELFF; CDR3nt: TGTGCCAGCAGCCGGTACGAGGGGGCCGGGGAGCTGTTTTTT
v_gene: TRBV5-4; d_gene: .; j_gene: TRBJ2-1; abundance: .; CDR3aa: CASGLQPFAYNEQFF; CDR3nt: TGTGCCAGCGGACTACAACCATTCGCCTACAATGAGCAGTTCTTC
v_gene: TRBV9; d_gene: TRBD2; j_gene: TRBJ2-3; abundance: .; CDR3aa: CASSPEQEWGGDTQYF; CDR3nt: TGTGCCAGCAGCCCTGAGCAGGAGTGGGGGGGAGATACGCAGTATTTT
v_gene: TRBV28; d_gene: .; j_gene: TRBJ1-2; abundance: .; CDR3aa: CASTRGGTLYGYTF; CDR3nt: TGTGCCAGCACCCGGGGGGGGACTCTCTATGGCTACACCTTC
v_gene: TRBV2; d_gene: .; j_gene: TRBJ1-1; abundance: medium-sized; CDR3aa: CASSDWAGANEAFF; CDR3nt: TGTGCCAGCAGTGATTGGGCAGGGGCCAATGAAGCTTTCTTT
v_gene: TRBV5-4; d_gene: .; j_gene: TRBJ1-4; abundance: .; CDR3aa: CASSLGRGDEKLFF; CDR3nt: TGTGCCAGCAGCTTGGGCAGGGGAGACGAAAAACTGTTTTTT
v_gene: TRBV7-2; d_gene: .; j_gene: TRBJ1-1; abundance: .; CDR3aa: CASSLAGTGRGTEAFF; CDR3nt: TGTGCCAGCAGCTTAGCGGGAACAGGGAGGGGAACTGAAGCTTTCTTT
v_gene: TRBV9; d_gene: .; j_gene: TRBJ1-2; abundance: .; CDR3aa: CASSRQAYGYTF; CDR3nt: TGTGCCAGCAGCCGCCAGGCGTATGGCTACACCTTC
v_gene: TRBV5-1; d_gene: TRBD2; j_gene: TRBJ2-3; abundance: .; CDR3aa: CASSQTGGDADTQYF; CDR3nt: TGCGCCAGCAGCCAAACCGGGGGGGACGCAGATACGCAGTATTTT
v_gene: TRBV15; d_gene: TRBD2; j_gene: TRBJ2-5; abundance: once; CDR3aa: CATSRVSGRPETQYF; CDR3nt: TGTGCCACCAGCAGAGTGAGCGGGAGGCCAGAGACCCAGTACTTC
v_gene: TRBV20-1; d_gene: TRBD2; j_gene: TRBJ2-3; abundance: once; CDR3aa: CSASTSGTGDTQYF; CDR3nt: TGCAGTGCTAGTACTAGCGGGACCGGAGATACGCAGTATTTT
v_gene: TRBV27; d_gene: TRBD1; j_gene: TRBJ2-1; abundance: few; CDR3aa: CASSLGQGLGNEQFF; CDR3nt: TGTGCCAGCAGTTTAGGACAGGGTCTGGGCAATGAGCAGTTCTTC
v_gene: TRBV6-6; d_gene: .; j_gene: TRBJ2-1; abundance: .; CDR3aa: CASSYSVISDSRLF; CDR3nt: TGTGCCAGCAGTTACTCCGTTATATCGGACTCTCGACTCTTC
v_gene: TRBV15; d_gene: TRBD2; j_gene: TRBJ2-7; abundance: .; CDR3aa: CATSRGPSGTTYEQYF; CDR3nt: TGTGCCACCAGCAGAGGGCCTAGCGGGACTACCTACGAGCAGTACTTC
v_gene: TRBV7-6; d_gene: TRBD2; j_gene: TRBJ2-1; abundance: .; CDR3aa: CASSTQTSGRTEQFF; CDR3nt: TGTGCCAGCAGCACCCAGACTAGCGGGAGAACTGAGCAGTTCTTC
v_gene: TRBV11-2; d_gene: TRBD1; j_gene: TRBJ1-4; abundance: .; CDR3aa: CASSPGQGLTLIF; CDR3nt: TGTGCCAGCAGCCCAGGACAGGGTTTAACTTTGATTTTT
v_gene: TRBV6-6; d_gene: TRBD1; j_gene: TRBJ2-3; abundance: .; CDR3aa: CASRTGTGELDTQYF; CDR3nt: TGTGCCAGCAGAACCGGGACAGGAGAATTGGATACGCAGTATTTT
v_gene: TRBV6-2/TRBV6-3; d_gene: TRBD2; j_gene: TRBJ2-1; abundance: .; CDR3aa: CASSYMGGLAGGTGTQFF; CDR3nt: TGTGCCAGCAGTTACATGGGTGGACTAGCGGGAGGAACCGGCACGCAGTTCTTC
v_gene: TRBV28; d_gene: TRBD2; j_gene: TRBJ2-7; abundance: .; CDR3aa: CASSLRSSGRREQYF; CDR3nt: TGTGCCAGCAGTTTAAGGTCTAGCGGGAGGCGCGAGCAGTACTTC
v_gene: TRBV7-2; d_gene: .; j_gene: TRBJ2-3; abundance: .; CDR3aa: CASSLIRGDTQYF; CDR3nt: TGTGCCAGCAGCTTAATAAGGGGAGATACGCAGTATTTT
v_gene: TRBV28; d_gene: .; j_gene: TRBJ1-1; abundance: .; CDR3aa: CASSAIVGGTEAFF; CDR3nt: TGTGCCAGCAGTGCTATTGTCGGGGGCACTGAAGCTTTCTTT
v_gene: TRBV27; d_gene: TRBD1; j_gene: TRBJ1-5; abundance: .; CDR3aa: CASSSTTGGGQPQHF; CDR3nt: TGTGCCAGCAGTAGCACGACAGGGGGCGGGCAGCCCCAGCATTTT
v_gene: TRBV30; d_gene: TRBD2; j_gene: TRBJ2-5; abundance: .; CDR3aa: CAWTSGRHQETQYF; CDR3nt: TGTGCCTGGACGAGCGGGAGGCACCAAGAGACCCAGTACTTC
v_gene: TRBV28; d_gene: .; j_gene: TRBJ1-1; abundance: .; CDR3aa: CASSSQGLAFF; CDR3nt: TGTGCCAGCAGTTCACAGGGTCTCGCTTTCTTT
v_gene: TRBV11-3; d_gene: TRBD1; j_gene: TRBJ1-2; abundance: .; CDR3aa: CASSSGQGAGPTF; CDR3nt: TGTGCCAGCAGCTCCGGACAGGGGGCCGGCCCCACCTTC
v_gene: TRBV29-1; d_gene: .; j_gene: TRBJ2-3; abundance: .; CDR3aa: CSVEGTGTDTQYF; CDR3nt: TGCAGCGTTGAAGGTACGGGCACAGATACGCAGTATTTT
v_gene: TRBV28; d_gene: .; j_gene: TRBJ1-1; abundance: .; CDR3aa: CASTTGGGGGSTEAFF; CDR3nt: TGTGCCAGCACCACAGGCGGGGGCGGTGGGAGCACTGAAGCTTTCTTT
v_gene: TRBV5-3; d_gene: TRBD2; j_gene: TRBJ2-3; abundance: .; CDR3aa: CAPNDPSGRTDTQYF; CDR3nt: TGTGCCCCCAATGATCCTAGCGGGAGGACAGATACGCAGTATTTT
v_gene: TRBV15; d_gene: .; j_gene: TRBJ2-1; abundance: .; CDR3aa: CATVEGQTSYNEQFF; CDR3nt: TGTGCCACCGTGGAGGGGCAGACCAGCTACAATGAGCAGTTCTTC
v_gene: TRBV7-9; d_gene: TRBD1; j_gene: TRBJ2-2; abundance: .; CDR3aa: CATTTGVKSGELFF; CDR3nt: TGTGCCACTACGACAGGGGTTAAGTCCGGGGAGCTGTTTTTT
v_gene: TRBV19; d_gene: TRBD1; j_gene: TRBJ1-1; abundance: .; CDR3aa: CASSIQGARTEAFF; CDR3nt: TGTGCCAGTAGTATTCAGGGGGCTCGGACTGAAGCTTTCTTT
v_gene: TRBV13; d_gene: TRBD1; j_gene: TRBJ1-2; abundance: few; CDR3aa: CASSWDRKANYGYTF; CDR3nt: TGTGCCAGCAGCTGGGACAGGAAAGCTAACTATGGCTACACCTTC
v_gene: TRBV3-1/TRBV3-2; d_gene: .; j_gene: TRBJ2-1; abundance: .; CDR3aa: CASSSTGGAYNEQFF; CDR3nt: TGTGCCAGCAGCTCAACAGGGGGGGCCTACAATGAGCAGTTCTTC
v_gene: TRBV28; d_gene: .; j_gene: TRBJ1-2; abundance: .; CDR3aa: CASSLAGYGYTF; CDR3nt: TGTGCCAGCAGTTTAGCGGGATATGGCTACACCTTC
v_gene: TRBV14; d_gene: TRBD2; j_gene: TRBJ2-1; abundance: few; CDR3aa: CASSPLGLAGVNEQFF; CDR3nt: TGTGCCAGCAGCCCTCTGGGACTAGCGGGAGTCAATGAGCAGTTCTTC
v_gene: TRBV10-1; d_gene: TRBD2; j_gene: TRBJ2-1; abundance: .; CDR3aa: CASSVRGIAGGRVSYNEQFF; CDR3nt: TGCGCCAGCAGTGTAAGGGGGATAGCGGGAGGAAGGGTTTCCTACAATGAGCAGTTCTTC
v_gene: TRBV11-3; d_gene: .; j_gene: TRBJ2-1; abundance: .; CDR3aa: CASSPRVGEQFF; CDR3nt: TGTGCCAGCAGCCCGAGAGTCGGTGAGCAGTTCTTC
v_gene: TRBV18; d_gene: .; j_gene: TRBJ1-1; abundance: few; CDR3aa: CASSPLTIEDTEAFF; CDR3nt: TGTGCCAGCTCACCACTAACAATAGAGGACACTGAAGCTTTCTTT
v_gene: TRBV5-8; d_gene: .; j_gene: TRBJ2-6; abundance: .; CDR3aa: CASSLKLGINSGANVLTF; CDR3nt: TGTGCCAGCAGCTTAAAATTGGGCATAAACTCTGGGGCCAACGTCCTGACTTTC
v_gene: TRBV19; d_gene: .; j_gene: TRBJ2-1; abundance: .; CDR3aa: CASSADRSSYNEQFF; CDR3nt: TGTGCCAGTAGTGCCGACAGGAGCTCCTACAATGAGCAGTTCTTC
v_gene: TRBV28; d_gene: TRBD1; j_gene: TRBJ1-6; abundance: .; CDR3aa: CASGRTGNNSPLHF; CDR3nt: TGTGCCAGCGGACGGACAGGGAATAATTCACCCCTCCACTTT
v_gene: TRBV19; d_gene: TRBD1; j_gene: TRBJ1-5; abundance: once; CDR3aa: CASSISGTGAPNQPQHF; CDR3nt: TGTGCCAGTAGTATATCCGGGACAGGAGCCCCCAATCAGCCCCAGCATTTT
v_gene: TRBV18; d_gene: .; j_gene: TRBJ1-4; abundance: .; CDR3aa: CASSPRQDVREKLFF; CDR3nt: TGTGCCAGCTCACCACGACAGGATGTGCGGGAAAAACTGTTTTTT
v_gene: TRBV5-4; d_gene: .; j_gene: TRBJ2-7; abundance: few; CDR3aa: CASSLGTGSFYEQYF; CDR3nt: TGTGCCAGCAGCTTGGGGACTGGATCGTTCTACGAGCAGTACTTC
v_gene: TRBV7-2; d_gene: TRBD1; j_gene: TRBJ1-5; abundance: few; CDR3aa: CASSALSTGAGQPQHF; CDR3nt: TGTGCCAGCAGCGCCCTCTCGACAGGGGCGGGACAGCCCCAGCATTTT
v_gene: TRBV7-3; d_gene: TRBD2; j_gene: TRBJ2-2; abundance: .; CDR3aa: CASSPLAGSNTGELFF; CDR3nt: TGTGCCAGCAGCCCACTAGCGGGGTCGAACACCGGGGAGCTGTTTTTT
v_gene: TRBV5-6; d_gene: .; j_gene: TRBJ2-6; abundance: .; CDR3aa: CASSFGGLGANVLTF; CDR3nt: TGTGCCAGCAGCTTCGGAGGCCTGGGGGCCAACGTCCTGACTTTC
v_gene: TRBV6-1; d_gene: TRBD2; j_gene: TRBJ2-3; abundance: .; CDR3aa: CASSEAGGSTDTQYF; CDR3nt: TGTGCCAGCAGTGAAGCGGGGGGGAGCACAGATACGCAGTATTTT
v_gene: TRBV6-6; d_gene: .; j_gene: TRBJ1-3; abundance: once; CDR3aa: CASRAGGYGNTIYF; CDR3nt: TGTGCCAGTAGGGCGGGGGGCTACGGAAACACCATATATTTT
v_gene: TRBV5-4; d_gene: TRBD1; j_gene: TRBJ2-2; abundance: .; CDR3aa: CASSRDRGISNTGELFF; CDR3nt: TGTGCCAGCTCCCGGGACAGGGGGATCTCGAACACCGGGGAGCTGTTTTTT
v_gene: TRBV29-1; d_gene: .; j_gene: TRBJ1-5; abundance: once; CDR3aa: CSVRVRTERWRRGGSYSNQPQHF; CDR3nt: TGCAGCGTTCGGGTCCGGACAGAACGTTGGCGTCGGGGGGGATCATATAGCAATCAGCCCCAGCATTTT